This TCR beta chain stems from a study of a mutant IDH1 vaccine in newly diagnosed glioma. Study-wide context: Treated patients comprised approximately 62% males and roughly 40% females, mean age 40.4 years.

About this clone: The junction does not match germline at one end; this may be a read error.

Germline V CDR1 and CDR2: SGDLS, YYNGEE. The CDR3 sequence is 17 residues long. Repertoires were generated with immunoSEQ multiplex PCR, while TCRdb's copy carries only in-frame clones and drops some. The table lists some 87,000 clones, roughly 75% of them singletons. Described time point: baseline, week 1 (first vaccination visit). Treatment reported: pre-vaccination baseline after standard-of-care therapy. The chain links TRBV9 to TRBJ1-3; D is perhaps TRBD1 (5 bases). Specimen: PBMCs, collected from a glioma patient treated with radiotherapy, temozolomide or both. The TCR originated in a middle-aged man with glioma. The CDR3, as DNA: TGCGCCAGCAGCGTAGCACCGCAACAGGACGCTGGAAACACCATATATTTT. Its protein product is CASSVAPQQDAGNTIYF.